Listed below are T cell receptor beta chains from one sample, sequenced in a study of shared clonotypes between healthy human individuals. Here immunoSEQ multiplex PCR was the method, and the copy in TCRdb shows in-frame clones only, minus some. The profile shows around 690,000 clones, roughly 91% of them singletons. Material for sequencing was memory CD8+ T cells from PBMCs. These receptors all come from a man between 18 and 29 years old in good health. Some clones in this sample may be carry-over from other donors' samples. Each CDR3 is given with its conserved first and last residue. D genes are given only for firm matches. For some rows the clone size is stated as once, few or many, or as a class when expanded; others skip it.

J gene,D gene,clone size,V gene,CDR3 DNA,CDR3 protein
TRBJ2-7,NA,NA,TRBV5-1,TGCGCCAGCAGCCCCGGACTGTCCTACGAGCAGTACTTC,CASSPGLSYEQYF
TRBJ2-7,TRBD2,NA,TRBV7-2,TGTGCCAGCAGCTTAACCCGTGGACTAGCGGGAGGAGGTGAGCAGTACTTC,CASSLTRGLAGGGEQYF
TRBJ1-1,NA,NA,TRBV7-9,TGTGCCAGCGGTTCGAGGGGGGCGAAGAACACTGAAGCTTTCTTT,CASGSRGAKNTEAFF
TRBJ2-3,TRBD2,NA,TRBV28,TGTGCCAGCAGTTTGGTCCTCACTAGCGGGAGCGAGACAGATACGCAGTATTTT,CASSLVLTSGSETDTQYF
TRBJ2-7,NA,NA,TRBV10-3,TGTGCCATCAGTGAAGGGGTAACCTACGAGCAGTACTTC,CAISEGVTYEQYF
TRBJ2-3,NA,NA,TRBV28,TGTGCCAGCAGCTCCAACCTCAATACAGATACGCAGTATTTT,CASSSNLNTDTQYF
TRBJ2-7,NA,NA,TRBV7-9,TGTGCCAGCAGCCCCCGGGATATAGGGACCTACGAGCAGTACTTC,CASSPRDIGTYEQYF
TRBJ2-3,NA,NA,TRBV7-8,TGTGCCAGCAGCTTAATGGGTCTCCCAGGGTGGGATACGCAGTATTTT,CASSLMGLPGWDTQYF
TRBJ2-7,NA,NA,TRBV9,TGTGCCAGCAGCGTAGCGGGTGGGGCGGGCCACGAGCAGTACTTC,CASSVAGGAGHEQYF
TRBJ2-5,NA,NA,TRBV4-3,TGCGCCAGCAGCCAAGATGCAGGGAAGTACCAAGAGACCCAGTACTTC,CASSQDAGKYQETQYF
TRBJ2-1,TRBD2,NA,TRBV19,TGTGCCAGTAGTTTGGGACTAGTAGGAAATGAGCAGTTCTTC,CASSLGLVGNEQFF
TRBJ1-5,NA,NA,TRBV7-9,TGTGCCAGCAGCTTGGACGGATTCAATCAGCCCCAGCATTTT,CASSLDGFNQPQHF
TRBJ2-3,NA,NA,TRBV5-5,TGTGCCAGCAGCTTTAGTGAGGGAGTAGTTGCAGATACGCAGTATTTT,CASSFSEGVVADTQYF
TRBJ1-2,NA,NA,TRBV6-5,TGTGCCAGCAGTCAAACACGGGGGGAAGGCTACACCTTC,CASSQTRGEGYTF
TRBJ1-4,NA,once,TRBV15,TGTGCCACCAGCAGAGTCGTGGTCCCGGGGGTGGCAACTAATGAAAAACTGTTTTTT,CATSRVVVPGVATNEKLFF
TRBJ2-2,NA,NA,TRBV29-1,TGCAGCGTCCTCGGGGGGCCCGGGGAGCTGTTTTTT,CSVLGGPGELFF
TRBJ2-3,TRBD2,NA,TRBV7-8,TGTGCCAGCAGATCCCGACTAGCGGGGGGAGATACGCAGTATTTT,CASRSRLAGGDTQYF
TRBJ1-2,TRBD1,NA,TRBV19,TGTGCCAGTAGGGGACAGTCCGGGTATGGCTATGGCTACACCTTC,CASRGQSGYGYGYTF
TRBJ2-7,NA,NA,TRBV27,TGTGCCAGCAGTCCAGATACGGGGAGAGATTACGAGCAGTACTTC,CASSPDTGRDYEQYF
TRBJ1-1,NA,NA,TRBV7-9,TGTGCCAGCAGCTTAGGTGATTACACTGAAGCTTTCTTT,CASSLGDYTEAFF
TRBJ1-3,NA,NA,TRBV11-2,TGTGCCAGCAGCCGGACGGGAATGACTGGAAACACCATATATTTT,CASSRTGMTGNTIYF
TRBJ1-2,NA,NA,TRBV5-3,TGTGCCAGCAGCTTGGTAGGGCAGTATGGCTACACCTTC,CASSLVGQYGYTF
TRBJ2-1,NA,NA,TRBV27,TGTGCCAGCGGCCCATCGGCGACAACGGGAGAGTTCTTC,CASGPSATTGEFF
TRBJ1-5,NA,NA,TRBV18,TGTGCCACTCCCCAGGTGGGGCAGGGGCCGGCTCGGCCCCAGCATTTT,CATPQVGQGPARPQHF
TRBJ2-1,TRBD2,NA,TRBV4-1,TGCGCCAGCAGCCAAGAATGGCTAGCGGCTGACAATGAGCAGTTCTTC,CASSQEWLAADNEQFF
TRBJ2-5,TRBD1,NA,TRBV12-5,TGTGCTAGTGCCCAAGACAGGGCCCAAGAGACCCAGTACTTC,CASAQDRAQETQYF
TRBJ1-5,NA,NA,TRBV7-2,TGTGCCAGCAGCTTAGTTGGCAGCAATCAGCCCCAGCATTTT,CASSLVGSNQPQHF
TRBJ1-2,NA,NA,TRBV2,TGTGCCAACCCTAAGAGGGCCGCTAACTATGGCTACACCTTC,CANPKRAANYGYTF
TRBJ2-5,NA,NA,TRBV15,TGTGCCACCAGACCTCGAGCGGAGGAGACCCAGTACTTC,CATRPRAEETQYF
TRBJ2-1,TRBD1,NA,TRBV5-1,TGCGCCAGCAGCTTGGCGCGGACAGGGACATACAATGAGCAGTTCTTC,CASSLARTGTYNEQFF
TRBJ2-3,NA,NA,TRBV7-8,TGTGCCAGCACCCCGGGGGCGGGCGCAGATACGCAGTATTTT,CASTPGAGADTQYF
TRBJ2-7,NA,once,TRBV5-4,TGTGCCAGCAGCTTGGAGGGTAGCGGCTACGAGCAGTACTTC,CASSLEGSGYEQYF
TRBJ2-5,TRBD2,NA,TRBV27,TGTGCCAGCGGAGGGGTAGCGGGAGTTAACCAGTACTTC,CASGGVAGVNQYF
TRBJ2-3,NA,NA,TRBV4-1,TGCGCCAGCAGCCACCGACCGGCAGATACGCAGTATTTT,CASSHRPADTQYF
TRBJ2-1,TRBD2,NA,TRBV6-4,TGTGCCAGCAGTCCCGCTAGCGGGAAGTTCAATGAGCAGTTCTTC,CASSPASGKFNEQFF
TRBJ2-1,NA,NA,TRBV28,TGTGCCAGCAGTTTTGGGGGGGCCGGTGAGCAGTTCTTC,CASSFGGAGEQFF
TRBJ2-7,NA,few,TRBV13,TGTGCCAGCAGAACAAGGGGAACCTCCTACGAGCAGTACTTC,CASRTRGTSYEQYF
TRBJ2-3,NA,once,TRBV6-5,TGTGCCAGCAGTCAAAGGGTAGCGTTGGCAGATACGCAGTATTTT,CASSQRVALADTQYF
TRBJ2-1,NA,NA,TRBV5-1,TGCGCCAGCAGCTTGGCCTCCGGCTATGAGCAGTTCTTC,CASSLASGYEQFF
TRBJ2-7,NA,NA,TRBV19,TGTGCCAGTAGTATAACGTACGGAACCTACGAGCAGTACTTC,CASSITYGTYEQYF
TRBJ2-7,NA,NA,TRBV29-1,TGCAGCGTTGCCTCGGGCCCCTACGAGCAGTACTTC,CSVASGPYEQYF
TRBJ2-7,NA,NA,TRBV5-1,TGCGCCAGCAGCTTCAGGAGTAGCTACGAGCAGTACTTC,CASSFRSSYEQYF
TRBJ2-7,TRBD1,NA,TRBV4-1,TGCGCCAGCAGCCTTGGGACAGGGAGATCCTACGAGCAGTACTTC,CASSLGTGRSYEQYF
TRBJ2-1,TRBD2,NA,TRBV28,TGTGCCAGCAGTCCGGTCCCTGGGACTAGCGGGAGCAACAATGAGCAGTTCTTC,CASSPVPGTSGSNNEQFF
TRBJ2-7,TRBD1,NA,TRBV18,TGTGCCAGCTCACCTGGGACAGGAGACTACGAGCAGTACTTC,CASSPGTGDYEQYF
TRBJ2-2,TRBD2,NA,TRBV7-3,TGTGCCAGCAGCTTCACGGGAGGGCCGGTCGGGGAGCTGTTTTTT,CASSFTGGPVGELFF